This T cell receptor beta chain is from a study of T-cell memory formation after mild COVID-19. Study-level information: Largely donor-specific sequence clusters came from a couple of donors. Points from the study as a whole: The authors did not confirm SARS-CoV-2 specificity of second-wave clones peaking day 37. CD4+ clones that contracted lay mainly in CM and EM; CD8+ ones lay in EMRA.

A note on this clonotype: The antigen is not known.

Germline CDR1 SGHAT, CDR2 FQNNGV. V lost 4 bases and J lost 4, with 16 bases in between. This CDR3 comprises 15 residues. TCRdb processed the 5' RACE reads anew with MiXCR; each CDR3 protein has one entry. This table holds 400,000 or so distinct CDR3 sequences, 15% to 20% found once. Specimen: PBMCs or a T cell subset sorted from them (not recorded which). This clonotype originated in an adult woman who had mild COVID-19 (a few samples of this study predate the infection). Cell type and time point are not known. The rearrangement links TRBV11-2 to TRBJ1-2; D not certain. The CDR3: CASSSPEEWSYGYTF. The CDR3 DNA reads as TGTGCCAGCAGCTCCCCCGAGGAGTGGAGCTATGGCTACACCTTC.